This T cell receptor beta chain is from a study of relationships among human T cell subsets. Regarding the study as a whole: Over 60% of CD8+ cytotoxic sequences came from clones with over 100 reads.

Of note for this clonotype: The antigen remains undetermined.

The V and J ends lost 3 bases and 8 bases respectively, with 8 bases between them. Germline values: CDR1 MNHNS, CDR2 SASEGT. This CDR3 has 12 residues. CD4+ cells were positively selected first, then anti-CD25 beads isolated CD4+CD25+ regulatory T cells. T cell subsets were isolated with antibody-coated magnetic beads. TCR alpha and beta CDR3s were amplified from mRNA by semiquantitative ARM-PCR. ARM-PCR used tagged nested gene-specific primers, then communal superprimers for exponential amplification. TCRdb redid the calling of the multiplex PCR reads with MiXCR, one entry per CDR3 protein. The data contain some 13,000 distinct CDR3 sequences, about 60% of them singletons.

The chain employs TRBV6-1 and TRBJ2-1; a possible D gene is TRBD2 (6 bases). The sequence was collected from a man between 40 and 49 years old in good health. The sequenced sample consisted of Tregs sorted from blood. The CDR3 DNA reads TGTGCCAGCAGTGAGACTAGGGATGAGCAGTTCTTC. This gives the protein CASSETRDEQFF.